The 30 T cell receptor beta chains in this list originate from one sample, sequenced in a study of blood T cell repertoires in COVID-19. Clones were read by immunoSEQ multiplex PCR, and TCRdb kept only the in-frame ones, dropping some. Among 150,000 to 170,000 clones listed, about 85% were seen once. Sequenced sample: peripheral blood. The receptors here all came from a man aged 60-69 years with COVID-19, enrolled during active disease.

The V call is TRBV6-4, the J call TRBJ1-1, with TRBD1 matching over 10 bases. The CDR3 sequence is 16 residues long. Trimming cost V 6 bases and J 1 base; bases outside gene matches: 8. CDR1 and CDR2 from the germline V gene are MRHNA and SNTAGT. The CDR3 DNA follows: TGTGCCAGCAGGAAAGGGACAGGGGATTCGAACACTGAAGCTTTCTTT. As protein: CASRKGTGDSNTEAFF.

The chain joins TRBV5-1 to TRBJ1-2; TRBD1 matches at 10 bases. This CDR3 contains 14 residues. The V and J ends lost 4 bases and 4 bases, in that order; junction bases with no gene match: 4. In germline, CDR1 is SGHRS, CDR2 YFSETQ. CDR3 region: CASSKGQGTYGYTF. The CDR3 nucleotides read TGCGCCAGCAGCAAGGGACAGGGGACCTATGGCTACACCTTC.

This clone was seen more than once but under ten times. This chain joins TRBV27 and TRBJ2-3; no clear D. The germline CDR1 and CDR2 sequences are MNHEY and SMNVEV (reference sequence). The V end lost 8 bases, the J end lost 3 bases, and 15 bases lay between the germline ends. This CDR3 has 14 residues. The CDR3 reads CASQLTSVTDTQYF. The CDR3 nucleotides are TGTGCCAGCCAGTTAACGTCAGTAACAGATACGCAGTATTTT.

The genes are TRBV7-2 and TRBJ2-7; D possibly corresponds to TRBD2 (5 bases). V was clipped by 2 bases and J by 4 bases, with 6 bases between them. The CDR3 is made up of 12 amino acids. Germline V lookup: CDR1 SGHTA, CDR2 FQGNSA. The CDR3 is CASSLRGYEQYF. DNA for the CDR3: TGTGCCAGCAGCTTACGGGGTTACGAGCAGTACTTC.

The CDR3 region is CASILGETQYF. The CDR3 nucleotides are TGTGCCAGCATTCTCGGGGAGACCCAGTACTTC. This rearrangement joins TRBV7-9 to TRBJ2-5; D is undetermined. V gave up 7 bases and J gave up 5 bases, with 8 bases separating them. Germline V gene data show CDR1 as SEHNR and CDR2 as FQNEAQ (reference sequence). This CDR3 region has 11 residues.

This rearrangement joins TRBV5-4 to TRBJ2-1; 14 positions agree with TRBD2. The CDR3 is 16 residues long. Looked up from germline, CDR1 is SGHNT and CDR2 is YYREEE (reference sequence). Losses at the gene ends were 4 bases for V and 9 bases for J; bases not matched to a gene: 9. The CDR3 spells CASSDRTSGGSIEQFF. CDR3 bases: TGTGCCAGCAGCGACCGGACTAGCGGGGGGTCGATTGAGCAGTTCTTC.

This sequence joins TRBV5-1 and TRBJ2-5; 10 positions match TRBD2. CDR1 is SGHRS, CDR2 YFSETQ, per germline. The CDR3 totals 16 residues. Trimming took 2 bases from V and 0 from J; bases not matched to a gene: 4. CDR3 DNA: TGCGCCAGCAGCTTAACTAGCGGGGTGTACCAAGAGACCCAGTACTTC. This codes for CASSLTSGVYQETQYF.

This clone was recorded once. V is TRBV6-6 and J is TRBJ1-4; 7 positions match TRBD1. Germline trimming cut 6 bases from V and 4 bases from J; bases unmatched to any gene: 11. The CDR3 contains 16 residues. Germline V gene sequence: CDR1 MNHNY, CDR2 SVGAGI (reference sequence). CDR3 in DNA: TGTGCCAGCAGACCTACCCCCGGGACAGATAATGAAAAACTGTTTTTT. It encodes CASRPTPGTDNEKLFF.

The CDR3 coding sequence is TGTGCCACCAGTGTCCTGGGGGGGGGTCGGGGCTACACCTTC. This codes for CATSVLGGGRGYTF. The chain is built from TRBV24-1 and TRBJ1-2, with D possibly being TRBD1 (5 bases). Germline V CDR1 and CDR2: KGHDR, SFDVKD. The V gene lost 5 bases and the J gene lost 8 bases, with 17 bases spanning the gap. The CDR3 extends over 14 amino acids.

The genes are TRBV2 and TRBJ1-2; 7 bases agree with TRBD1. CDR3 length equals 16 residues. With V trimmed by 5 bases and J by 5 bases, 14 bases remained unmatched. Germline CDR1 reads SNHLY; CDR2 reads FYNNEI. CDR3 sequence: CASSSSVQGSYYGYTF. CDR3 DNA sequence: TGTGCCAGCAGTTCATCGGTACAGGGGAGTTATTATGGCTACACCTTC. Using reference TRBV2 and TRBJ1-2 for the parts outside the CDR3, the full variable domain is EPEVTQTPSHQVTQMGQEVILRCVPISNHLYFYWYRQILGQKVEFLVSFYNNEISEKSEIFDDQFSVERPDGSNFTLKIRSTKLEDSAMYFCASSSSVQGSYYGYTFGSGTRLTVV.

The chain joins TRBV7-9 to TRBJ2-1, with 12 bases fitting TRBD2. Germline CDR1 reads SEHNR; CDR2 reads FQNEAQ (reference sequence). The V gene end was trimmed by 5 bases and the J gene end by 6 bases; junction bases not matched to a gene: 5. The CDR3 extends over 15 amino acids. In DNA form, the CDR3 reads TGTGCCAGCAGCCCCGGACTAGCGGGGCTCAATGAGCAGTTCTTC. Residues: CASSPGLAGLNEQFF.

The chain recombines TRBV5-4 with TRBJ2-7; 9 positions agree with TRBD1. This CDR3 is built from 15 residues. Trimming at V came to 4 bases and at J to 1 base, leaving 6 bases not matched to a gene. Germline CDR1 reads SGHNT; CDR2 reads YYREEE (reference sequence). The chain's CDR3 is CASSAAGTGSYEQYF. CDR3 nucleotide sequence: TGTGCCAGCAGCGCCGCCGGGACAGGGTCCTACGAGCAGTACTTC.

This clone was picked up one time. The chain combines TRBV11-2 with TRBJ2-7; 12 bases are a match to TRBD2. CDR1 is SGHAT and CDR2 is FQNNGV in the germline V gene. CDR3 length equals 13 residues. Losses at the gene ends were 5 bases for V and 12 bases for J; bases not matched to a gene: 8. This CDR3 reads CASSPRTSGAGYF. The CDR3 nucleotides are TGTGCCAGCAGCCCCCGGACTAGCGGGGCCGGGTACTTC.

This clone turned up a few times. V and J are TRBV6-5 and TRBJ1-3, with 9 bases identical to TRBD1. This CDR3 contains 14 residues. The V and J ends lost 8 bases and 0 bases, in that order; junction bases with no gene match: 2. Germline V gene lookup returns CDR1 MNHEY and CDR2 SVGAGI. The CDR3 DNA is TGTGCCAGCCAGGACAGGGGCTCTGGAAACACCATATATTTT. Translating it yields CASQDRGSGNTIYF.

The V call is TRBV7-3, the J call TRBJ2-1, with D maybe TRBD2 (5 bases). Germline V gene lookup returns CDR1 SGHTA and CDR2 FQGTGA. The CDR3 length is 16 residues. V lost 0 bases and J 0 bases, leaving 9 bases between the germline ends. Here the CDR3 DNA reads TGTGCCAGCAGCTTAACGGTCGGGATCTCCTACAATGAGCAGTTCTTC. Its protein is CASSLTVGISYNEQFF.

The chain is built from TRBV7-2 and TRBJ2-3; TRBD2 might be the D (6 bases). Trimming shortened V by 5 bases and J by 2 bases, and 11 bases separated the two germline ends. The CDR3 runs 14 residues. Germline V gene data show CDR1 as SGHTA and CDR2 as FQGNSA. For the CDR3, the DNA is TGTGCCAGCAGCCAACTAGCCAACACAGATACGCAGTATTTT. Translation: CASSQLANTDTQYF.

The rearrangement links TRBV29-1 to TRBJ2-7; 8 bases map to TRBD1. Germline V gene data show CDR1 as SQVTM and CDR2 as ANQGSEA. Germline trimming cut 5 bases from V and 5 bases from J; bases unmatched to any gene: 8. The CDR3 loop spans 13 amino acids. The CDR3 DNA sequence: TGCAGCGTTCAAAGCCGGACAGGGAACGAGCAGTACTTC. Translating it yields CSVQSRTGNEQYF.

The rearrangement joins TRBV4-3 to TRBJ2-6; no clear D gene. CDR3 length: 16 amino acids. Trimming cost V 0 bases and J 0 bases, with 6 bases left between them. Germline assignment: CDR1 LGHNA and CDR2 YSLEER. The CDR3 DNA reads as TGCGCCAGCAGCCAAGAGTTATCCTCTGGGGCCAACGTCCTGACTTTC. This translates into CASSQELSSGANVLTF.

The chain employs TRBV6-5 and TRBJ1-2; 7 bases map to TRBD1. The CDR3 runs 13 residues. Germline V gene lookup returns CDR1 MNHEY and CDR2 SVGAGI. J was trimmed by 7 bases and V by 6 bases; bases with no gene match: 8. The CDR3 DNA follows: TGTGCCAGCAGACCAACAGGGGTGGTTGGCTACACCTTC. Protein: CASRPTGVVGYTF.

This clone was observed once. The rearrangement uses TRBV6-6 and TRBJ1-5; the D is unclear. The CDR3 extends over 13 amino acids. Trimming cost V 5 bases and J 7 bases, with 12 bases left between them. Germline V gene lookup returns CDR1 MNHNY and CDR2 SVGAGI (reference sequence). The CDR3 nucleotides read TGTGCCAGCAGTAGAACCGACAAGCAGCCCCAGCATTTT. Its protein is CASSRTDKQPQHF.

The count of this clone is one. The chain links TRBV6-6 to TRBJ1-4; 10 nucleotides line up with TRBD1. Germline-derived CDR1 and CDR2 are MNHNY and SVGAGI (reference sequence). The length of the CDR3 is 17 residues. With V trimmed by 5 bases and J by 3 bases, 9 bases remained unmatched. DNA of the CDR3: TGTGCCAGCAGTCGCCGGGACAGGGGCGTTTCTAATGAAAAACTGTTTTTT. Its translation is CASSRRDRGVSNEKLFF.

The V and J genes are TRBV28 and TRBJ2-1, with TRBD2 matching over 7 bases. V lost 3 bases and J lost 2; bases outside the gene matches: 4. The CDR3 loop spans 15 amino acids. The germline V gene has CDR1 MDHEN and CDR2 SYDVKM. CDR3 coding DNA: TGTGCCAGCAGTTTCCGGGACTATCCCTACAATGAGCAGTTCTTC. Its protein is CASSFRDYPYNEQFF.

The chain carries TRBV5-1 and TRBJ1-2; TRBD1 aligns across 9 bases. The CDR3 consists of 15 residues. Looked up from germline, CDR1 is SGHRS and CDR2 is YFSETQ. V lost 3 bases, J lost 8 bases, and 11 bases stayed unmatched. CDR3 sequence: CASSSDRGSLNGYTF. CDR3 in DNA: TGCGCCAGCAGCTCGGACAGGGGATCCCTCAACGGCTACACCTTC.

This clone has just a few counts. The chain uses TRBV5-3 and TRBJ2-7; 7 positions agree with TRBD1. TRBV5-3 is identified as an open reading frame with a role that is uncertain. J gave up 4 bases and V 5 bases, and 3 bases lay outside the gene matches. This CDR3 is built from 12 residues. CDR3 nucleotides: TGTGCCAGAAGAGTGACAGGGTACGAGCAGTACTTC. It translates to CARRVTGYEQYF.

The CDR3: CASSSTGQETQYF. As DNA, the CDR3 is TGTGCCAGCAGCTCAACAGGGCAAGAGACCCAGTACTTC. The chain employs TRBV11-2 and TRBJ2-5; D may be TRBD1 (6 bases). Germline assignment: CDR1 SGHAT and CDR2 FQNNGV. The CDR3 covers 13 residues. Trimming pared 4 bases from V and 2 bases from J, leaving 8 bases between.

The rearrangement links TRBV11-3 to TRBJ1-3; D remains unclear. V lost 5 bases and J lost 4, with 6 bases in between. Germline V gives CDR1 SGHNT, CDR2 YENEEA. The CDR3 consists of 12 residues. CDR3 sequence reads: CASSKTGNTIYF. CDR3 sequence (DNA): TGTGCCAGCAGCAAAACAGGAAACACCATATATTTT.

The chain recombines TRBV5-1 with TRBJ1-4; D gene unclear. CDR3 length: 14 residues. Trimming left V 2 bases short and J 0 bases short, with 5 bases between. Germline assignment: CDR1 SGHRS and CDR2 YFSETQ. The CDR3, as DNA: TGCGCCAGCAGCTTAGACTCAACTAATGAAAAACTGTTTTTT. Encoded protein: CASSLDSTNEKLFF.

Regarding this clone: An end of the junction differs from the germline gene, which may be a read error. The gene calls are TRBV3-1 (or the pseudogene TRBV3-2) and TRBJ2-1; the match to TRBD2 covers 11 bases. The CDR3 has 16 amino acids. Germline V gene data show CDR1 as LGHDT and CDR2 as YNNKEL (reference sequence). The CDR3, as DNA: TGTGCCGGCAGCCAAGGGACTAGCGGTCTGTACAATGAGCAGTTCTTC. Protein product: CAGSQGTSGLYNEQFF.

V and J are TRBV5-1 and TRBJ1-2, with 11 bases matching TRBD1. Germline V gives CDR1 SGHRS, CDR2 YFSETQ. V lost 5 bases and J lost 8; bases outside the gene matches: 5. This CDR3 comprises 13 residues. CDR3 loop: CASREGTGGGYTF. Written as DNA, the CDR3 is TGCGCCAGCAGAGAAGGGACAGGGGGAGGCTACACCTTC.

The V gene is TRBV6-5, the J gene TRBJ1-1, with 11 nucleotides matching TRBD1. V lost 3 bases and J lost 11; bases outside the gene matches: 5. This CDR3 has 13 amino acids. Germline-derived CDR1 and CDR2 are MNHEY and SVGAGI. CDR3 sequence: CASSYGTGGRAFF. In DNA, the CDR3 is TGTGCCAGCAGTTATGGGACAGGGGGACGGGCTTTCTTT.